The 6 T cell receptor beta chains below were found in one sample sequenced in a study of T cell responses to AZD1222 COVID-19 vaccine (dated by TCRdb to the early 2020s). The protocol used for the library was the immunoSEQ multiplex PCR assay. TCRdb holds this immuneACCESS table with in-frame rearrangements only. Some clones are missing; in checked studies, unresolved V genes explain under half, and the rest has no known cause. In this sample the table shows 250,000 to 300,000 clones, roughly 93% of which occur a single time. Together, the top ten hold around 0.5% of the sample. This sample's time point label indicates: about 28 days (+/-7) after the second vaccine dose. Sequenced material: peripheral blood, taken 28 days after the second AZD1222 dose. These receptors came from an adult who received the AZD1222 COVID-19 vaccine.

This chain connects TRBV9 to TRBJ1-5, with TRBD1 as a possible D gene (5 bases). There are 17 residues in the CDR3. The V and J ends lost 3 bases and 3 bases respectively, with 19 bases between them. Germline V CDR1 and CDR2: SGDLS, YYNGEE. The chain's CDR3 is CASSAGPAQGTNQPQHF. In nucleotides, the CDR3 is TGTGCCAGCAGCGCGGGACCGGCGCAGGGCACCAATCAGCCCCAGCATTTT. Variable domain in full (rest from reference TRBV9 and TRBJ1-5): DSGVTQTPKHLITATGQRVTLRCSPRSGDLSVYWYQQSLDQGLQFLIQYYNGEERAKGNILERFSAQQFPDLHSELNLSSLELGDSALYFCASSAGPAQGTNQPQHFGDGTRLSIL.

This sequence joins TRBV19 and TRBJ1-1; TRBD1 matches at 11 bases. Germline V CDR1 and CDR2: LNHDA, SQIVND (reference sequence). V gave up 5 bases and J gave up 2 bases; unmatched junction bases: 10. This CDR3 has 17 amino acids. The CDR3 region has the DNA TGTGCCAGTAGTTACCGGGACAGGGGGACGTTAAACACTGAAGCTTTCTTT. Translating gives CASSYRDRGTLNTEAFF.

This rearrangement joins TRBV6-5 to TRBJ2-7; D is possibly TRBD1 (6 bases). V was shortened by 5 bases and J by 0 bases, with 14 bases between the two germline ends. Looked up from germline, CDR1 is MNHEY and CDR2 is SVGAGI. The CDR3 totals 15 residues. The CDR3 sequence is CASSRKSGHSYEQYF. DNA for the CDR3: TGTGCCAGCAGTAGGAAGTCGGGACACTCCTACGAGCAGTACTTC.

This sequence joins TRBV9 and TRBJ2-4, with 8 bases identical to TRBD1. This CDR3 spans 15 amino acids. Germline lookup yields CDR1 SGDLS and CDR2 YYNGEE. With 3 bases clipped from V and 9 bases from J, the junction kept 11 bases outside the gene matches. CDR3 nucleotide sequence: TGTGCCAGCAGCGCTGACAGGGGACAGTTAGGCATTCAGTACTTC. This codes for CASSADRGQLGIQYF.

The V and J genes are TRBV6-5 and TRBJ1-5; D remains ambiguous. Trimming took 2 bases from V and 3 from J, leaving 8 bases between them. This CDR3 region has 14 residues. Per the germline V gene, CDR1 is MNHEY and CDR2 is SVGAGI. In nucleotides, the CDR3 is TGTGCCAGCAGTTACATCCAGATCAATCAGCCCCAGCATTTT. Translating gives CASSYIQINQPQHF.

The chain combines TRBV25-1 with TRBJ2-7; D is unresolved. Deletions cut 3 bases from V and 7 bases from J, with 10 bases between. This CDR3 is 12 amino acids long. Germline V gives CDR1 MGHDK, CDR2 SYGVNS. CDR3 protein: CASSDWSLEQYF. The CDR3 region has the DNA TGTGCCAGCAGTGACTGGTCTTTAGAGCAGTACTTC.